Listed below are T cell receptor beta chains from one sample, sequenced in a study of early T cells in non-severe SARS-CoV-2 infection. TCRdb reprocessed the 5' RACE reads with MiXCR, giving one entry per CDR3 protein. Of 25,000 to 35,000 distinct CDR3 sequences detected, around 4.2% appear once; the ten largest clones hold approximately 8.2%. The sequenced sample was whole blood. The receptors were sampled from an adult who was a healthcare worker with PCR-confirmed SARS-CoV-2 infection or an uninfected control (not recorded which). Both conserved end residues are part of each CDR3. A D gene is named only where the DNA matches it firmly. The size of a clone is reported for some rows only, either as once, few or many, or as a class for expanded clones.

cdr3_nt	cdr3_aa	clone_size	j_call	d_call	cdr3_length	v_call
TGCAGTGCTAGAGTAAGCGGGAGGCCGCACACCGGGGAGCTGTTTTTT	CSARVSGRPHTGELFF	many	TRBJ2-2	TRBD2	16	TRBV20-1
TGTGCCACCTCCAATAGAGGGGGCTACGAGCAGTACTTC	CATSNRGGYEQYF	many	TRBJ2-7	-	13	TRBV7-9
TGTGCCAGCACCCTGACTAGCGGGGGGGAGCAGTACTTC	CASTLTSGGEQYF	many	TRBJ2-7	TRBD2	13	TRBV12-3/TRBV12-4
TGCGCCAGCAGTGATAGTGAGCGGGGGGGCCGAGGCAAAAACATTCAGTACTTC	CASSDSERGGRGKNIQYF	few	TRBJ2-4	TRBD2	18	TRBV10-2
TGTGCCAGTAGTTCGGGAGATCCTGGGATCACAGATACGCAGTATTTT	CASSSGDPGITDTQYF	many	TRBJ2-3	-	16	TRBV19
TGTGCCAGCAGTAACCCCTTAGGCACTGAAGCTTTCTTT	CASSNPLGTEAFF	many	TRBJ1-1	-	13	TRBV7-2
TGTGCCTATAAGGTCCCGGGGTCTGGGAATTCACCCCTCCACTTT	CAYKVPGSGNSPLHF	many	TRBJ1-6	-	15	TRBV30
TGCAGCGTTGACCCAGGGTTTGGGGCCAACGTCCTGACTTTC	CSVDPGFGANVLTF	many	TRBJ2-6	-	14	TRBV29-1
TGTGCCAGCAGCTTTCTGGAGGAGCCCTACAATGAGCAGTTCTTC	CASSFLEEPYNEQFF	few	TRBJ2-1	-	15	TRBV13
TGTGCCAGCGGGGCAGGGGCTAAAGGCTACACCTTC	CASGAGAKGYTF	many	TRBJ1-2	-	12	TRBV12-3/TRBV12-4
TGTGCCAGCAGCTTAGCGTTGGGCGGTTACGAGCAGTACTTC	CASSLALGGYEQYF	many	TRBJ2-7	-	14	TRBV7-2
TGTGCCAGCAGAGGGTCGAGGGAGGGTGGCACTGAAGCTTTCTTT	CASRGSREGGTEAFF	many	TRBJ1-1	-	15	TRBV3-1
TGTGCCAGCAGTGAGAGGCCGACCACCGGGGAGCTGTTTTTT	CASSERPTTGELFF	few	TRBJ2-2	-	14	TRBV2
TGTGCCAGCAGCCCCGAGCCAGGCTCTGGAAACACCATATATTTT	CASSPEPGSGNTIYF	many	TRBJ1-3	-	15	TRBV11-3
TGTGCCAGCACTTCTAACCGGGACAGATTTTCGACGGTCACAGATACGCAGTATTTT	CASTSNRDRFSTVTDTQYF	many	TRBJ2-3	TRBD1	19	TRBV2
TGTGCCAGCAGCTCAACGCGGGCTAATTCACCCCTCCACTTT	CASSSTRANSPLHF	many	TRBJ1-6	-	14	TRBV7-9
TGTGCCAGCAGCCTTCGTCTACTAGCGGGGGCCCGATACAATGAGCAGTTCTTC	CASSLRLLAGARYNEQFF	many	TRBJ2-1	TRBD2	18	TRBV5-4
TGTGCCAGCAGTTACCAGACTTTGAACACTGAAGCTTTCTTT	CASSYQTLNTEAFF	-	TRBJ1-1	-	14	TRBV6-2/TRBV6-3
TGCGCCAGCAGCCAAGATTTCCGTCGGCACGAGCAGTACTTC	CASSQDFRRHEQYF	few	TRBJ2-7	-	14	TRBV4-1
TGCGCCAGCAGCCAAGGGGGCAGCTCCTACGAGCAGTACTTC	CASSQGGSSYEQYF	many	TRBJ2-7	-	14	TRBV4-3
TGTGCCACCGCCCGACTAGATCGTTTGGAGCAGTACTTC	CATARLDRLEQYF	many	TRBJ2-7	-	13	TRBV18
TGTGCCAGCAGCCCCAGCGGGGTAGATACCTACGAGCAGTACTTC	CASSPSGVDTYEQYF	many	TRBJ2-7	TRBD2	15	TRBV13
TGTGCCAGCACTAGGGGGGTTACTAATGGCTACACCTTC	CASTRGVTNGYTF	-	TRBJ1-2	-	13	TRBV6-5
TGTGCCAGCAGTTTACTTGTGGGGAACACTGAAGCTTTCTTT	CASSLLVGNTEAFF	few	TRBJ1-1	-	14	TRBV27
TGTGCCAGCAGCTTAAGTCCTAGTAGCTCCTACGAGCAGTACTTC	CASSLSPSSSYEQYF	many	TRBJ2-7	-	15	TRBV11-1
TGTGCCAGCTCACACGGGACCGCAAAATCTGGCTACACCTTC	CASSHGTAKSGYTF	many	TRBJ1-2	-	14	TRBV25-1
TGTGCCAGCAGTCGACGTGAGAATCAGCCCCAGCATTTT	CASSRRENQPQHF	many	TRBJ1-5	-	13	TRBV12-3/TRBV12-4